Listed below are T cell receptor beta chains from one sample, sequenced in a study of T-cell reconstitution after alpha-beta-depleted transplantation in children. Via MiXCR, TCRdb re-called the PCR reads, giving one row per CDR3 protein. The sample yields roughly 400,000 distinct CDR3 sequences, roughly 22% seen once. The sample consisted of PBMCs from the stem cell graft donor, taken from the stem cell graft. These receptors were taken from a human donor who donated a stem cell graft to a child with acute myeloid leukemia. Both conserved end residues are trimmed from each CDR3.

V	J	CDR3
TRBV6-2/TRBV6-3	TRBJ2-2	ASSYLWQLLAGGTGELF
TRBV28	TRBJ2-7	ASSLWSAYEQY
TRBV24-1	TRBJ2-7	ATSDPKSYEQY
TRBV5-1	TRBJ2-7	ASSWGGTASYEQY
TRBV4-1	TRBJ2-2	ASNTGIGELF
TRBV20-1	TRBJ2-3	SAALAGADTDTQY
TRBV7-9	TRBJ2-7	ASSLVGQGEAYEQY
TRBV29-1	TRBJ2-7	SVGATRPTGSYEQY
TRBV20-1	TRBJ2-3	SAEGAVSATDTQY
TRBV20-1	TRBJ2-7	SARNRYEQY
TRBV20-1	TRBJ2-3	SARGLTDTQY
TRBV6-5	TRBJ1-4	ASSYSTGNEKLF
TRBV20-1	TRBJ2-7	SAGQGPAEQY
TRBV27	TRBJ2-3	ASSSRDRSDTQY
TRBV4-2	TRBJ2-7	ASSQERQGRNEQY
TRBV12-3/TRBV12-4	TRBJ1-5	ASSSTLEPQPQH
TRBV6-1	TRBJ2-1	ASSEANRYRNEQF
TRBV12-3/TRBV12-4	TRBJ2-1	AISSLSNEQF
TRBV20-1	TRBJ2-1	SARPTSESYNEQF
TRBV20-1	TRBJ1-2	SASGQGIRIGYT
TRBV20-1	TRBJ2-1	SAPGLAGYNEQF
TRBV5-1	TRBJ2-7	ASQDGRSSYEQY
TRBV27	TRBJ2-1	ASSLIVGNEQF
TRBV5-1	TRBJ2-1	ASSSGTGESDEQF
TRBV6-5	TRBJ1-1	ASSRTGGAAF
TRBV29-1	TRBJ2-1	SVAISTGNEQF
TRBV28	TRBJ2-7	ASSSVLPLAGWVYEQY